This TCR beta chain was sequenced during a study of blood T cell repertoires in COVID-19. This CDR3 region has 13 residues. V shed 2 bases and J 4 bases; nucleotides not matched to a gene: 2. The method was immunoSEQ multiplex PCR; TCRdb's version includes in-frame clones alone and lacks a portion of them. Among fewer than 35,000 clones listed, around 90% were seen once. The chain links TRBV12-3 or TRBV12-4 to TRBJ2-7; 7 nucleotides match TRBD2. The sample taken for sequencing was peripheral blood. This receptor was identified in a man aged 55 to 69 with active COVID-19. CDR3 bases: TGTGCCAGCAGTTTACGGGACTATTACGAGCAGTACTTC. Encoded protein: CASSLRDYYEQYF.